This T cell receptor (beta chain) was documented in a study of T cells after yellow fever vaccination. In TCRdb, the 5' RACE reads were re-called with MiXCR into one record per CDR3 protein. Found here are 170,000 or so distinct CDR3 sequences, about 6% of them singletons; the top ten hold less than 3%. A remark on this clonotype: Its antigen is not identified.

Findings and caveats of the study: Just a small share of clonotypes turned up in the CD4 compartment as well as the CD8 compartment. Most primary-vaccination clones reappeared after the booster (about 95% CD4, roughly 88% CD8).

Sample: CD4+ T cells sorted from PBMCs, taken on the day of the first yellow fever vaccination. This receptor was taken from a young man who received the YFV17D yellow fever vaccine.

CDR3 residues: CASSQDQIGLVSGNTIYF. As DNA, the CDR3 is TGCGCCAGCAGCCAAGATCAAATTGGGCTCGTCTCTGGAAACACCATATATTTT. This sequence joins TRBV4-3 and TRBJ1-3; no clear D gene. The CDR3 has 18 amino acids. Trimming removed 0 bases at V and 0 bases at J, with 15 bases between. Germline CDR1 is LGHNA and CDR2 is YSLEER.